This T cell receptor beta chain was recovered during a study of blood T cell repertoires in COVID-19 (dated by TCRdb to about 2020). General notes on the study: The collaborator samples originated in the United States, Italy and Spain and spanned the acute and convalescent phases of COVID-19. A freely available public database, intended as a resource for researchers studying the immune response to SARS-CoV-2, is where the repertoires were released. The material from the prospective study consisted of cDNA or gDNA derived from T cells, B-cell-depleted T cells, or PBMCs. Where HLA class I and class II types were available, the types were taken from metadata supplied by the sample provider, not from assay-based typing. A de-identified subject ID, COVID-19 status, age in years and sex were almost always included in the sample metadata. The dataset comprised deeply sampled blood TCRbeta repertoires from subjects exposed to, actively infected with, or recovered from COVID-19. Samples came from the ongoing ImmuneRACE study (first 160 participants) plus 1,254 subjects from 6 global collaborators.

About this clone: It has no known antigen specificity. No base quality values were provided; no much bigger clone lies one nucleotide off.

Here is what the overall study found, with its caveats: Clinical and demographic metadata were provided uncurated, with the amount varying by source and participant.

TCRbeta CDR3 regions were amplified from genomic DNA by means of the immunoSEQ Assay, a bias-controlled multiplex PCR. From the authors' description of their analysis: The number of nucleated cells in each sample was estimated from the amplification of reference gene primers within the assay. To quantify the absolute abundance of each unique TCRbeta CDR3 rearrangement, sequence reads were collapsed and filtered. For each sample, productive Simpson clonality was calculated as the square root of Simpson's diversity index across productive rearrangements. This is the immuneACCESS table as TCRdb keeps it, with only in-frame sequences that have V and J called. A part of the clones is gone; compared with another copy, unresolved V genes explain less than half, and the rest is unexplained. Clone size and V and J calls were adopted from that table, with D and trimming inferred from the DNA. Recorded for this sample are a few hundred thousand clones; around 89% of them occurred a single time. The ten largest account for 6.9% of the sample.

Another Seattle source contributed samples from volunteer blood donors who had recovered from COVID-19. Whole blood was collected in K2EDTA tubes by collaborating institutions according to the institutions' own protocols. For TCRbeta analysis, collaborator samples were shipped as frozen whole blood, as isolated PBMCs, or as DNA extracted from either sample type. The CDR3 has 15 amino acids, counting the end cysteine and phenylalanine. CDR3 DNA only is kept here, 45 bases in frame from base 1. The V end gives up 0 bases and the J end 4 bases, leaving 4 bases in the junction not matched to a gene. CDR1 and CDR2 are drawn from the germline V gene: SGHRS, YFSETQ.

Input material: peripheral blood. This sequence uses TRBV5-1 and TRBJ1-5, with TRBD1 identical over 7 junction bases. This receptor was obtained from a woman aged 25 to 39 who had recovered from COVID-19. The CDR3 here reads CASSLVGQENQPQHF. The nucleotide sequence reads TGCGCCAGCAGCTTGGTTGGACAGGAAAATCAGCCCCAGCATTTT.